The T cell receptor beta chain under discussion was sequenced for a study of CD8 T cells in ankylosing spondylitis. Study-level results: Before this, some motif variants had been reported in reactive arthritis synovial fluid and blood. Clones linked to disease, bearing a CD8+ phenotype, were relatively rare in peripheral blood. From matched ankylosing spondylitis synovial fluid, disease-linked clones were reportedly recovered at significantly enriched levels. Roughly 8 highly homologous variants made up a TCR beta motif, and this motif appeared characteristic of ankylosing spondylitis blood.

Germline-derived CDR1 and CDR2 are SEHNR and FQNEAQ (reference sequence). Trimming took 2 bases from V and 10 from J; bases not matched to a gene: 7. CDR3 length: 15 amino acids. TCRdb ran MiXCR on the 5' RACE reads and lists one entry per CDR3 protein. The repertoire consists of roughly 440,000 distinct CDR3 sequences, with roughly 17% occurring once and the leading ten covering under 1.2%. A few counts support this clonotype. The antigen remains unidentified. The sequencing input was blood, either unsorted or a sorted T cell fraction (not recorded which). The gene calls are TRBV7-9 and TRBJ1-6; 8 bases map to TRBD1. This receptor was identified in a male donor with ankylosing spondylitis. The DNA of the CDR3 is TGTGCCAGCAGCTTAAGGGACAGGCAGGACTCACCCCTCCACTTT. It specifies CASSLRDRQDSPLHF. Supplemented by reference TRBV7-9 and TRBJ1-6, the full variable domain reads DTGVSQNPRHKITKRGQNVTFRCDPISEHNRLYWYRQTLGQGPEFLTYFQNEAQLEKSRLLSDRFSAERPKGSFSTLEIQRTEQGDSAMYLCASSLRDRQDSPLHFGNGTRLTVT.